This is a list of T cell receptor beta chains from one sample in a study of post-analysis software for immune sequencing data. TCRdb re-derived calls from the PCR reads in MiXCR, one entry per CDR3 protein. Seen here are about 460,000 distinct CDR3 sequences, 45% observed once, and the top ten hold roughly 12%. The sequenced sample was blood. Receptors were obtained from a girl aged 10-17 years with multiple sclerosis. Each CDR3 is given with its conserved first and last residue. D genes are given only for firm matches. Rows give clone size only sometimes, using once, few, many, or a class for an expanded clone.

CDR3 length	D gene	clone size	J gene	V gene	CDR3 protein	CDR3 DNA
15	TRBD2	-	TRBJ2-1	TRBV28	CASSLGGSGRREQFF	TGTGCCAGCAGTTTAGGGGGTAGCGGGAGGAGAGAGCAGTTCTTC
15	-	-	TRBJ1-5	TRBV7-6	CASSRGPLEGQPQHF	TGTGCCAGCAGCAGAGGGCCTTTAGAGGGTCAGCCCCAGCATTTT
15	-	few	TRBJ1-5	TRBV20-1	CSARFLQGVVQPQHF	TGCAGTGCTAGGTTTCTCCAGGGCGTAGTTCAGCCCCAGCATTTT
15	TRBD2	-	TRBJ2-1	TRBV6-2/TRBV6-3	CASSYSLAAYDEQFF	TGTGCCAGCAGTTACAGTCTAGCGGCTTACGATGAGCAGTTCTTC
13	-	-	TRBJ1-1	TRBV9	CASSANINTEAFF	TGTGCCAGCAGCGCGAACATTAACACTGAAGCTTTCTTT
14	TRBD2	-	TRBJ2-1	TRBV20-1	CSARGGGSYNEQFF	TGCAGTGCTAGAGGGGGCGGGAGCTACAATGAGCAGTTCTTC
17	TRBD2	-	TRBJ2-7	TRBV7-2	CASSPARGTSFSYEQYF	TGTGCCAGCAGCCCCGCCCGGGGGACTAGCTTTTCCTACGAGCAGTACTTC
15	-	few	TRBJ2-3	TRBV28	CASSLGPSGPDTQYF	TGTGCCAGCAGTTTAGGTCCCTCCGGCCCAGATACGCAGTATTTT
16	TRBD2	few	TRBJ2-2	TRBV7-2	CASSLASGTNTGELFF	TGTGCCAGCAGCTTAGCTAGCGGGACGAACACCGGGGAGCTGTTTTTT
14	TRBD1	-	TRBJ2-5	TRBV9	CASSRDRGTQTQYF	TGTGCCAGCAGCCGGGACAGGGGAACGCAGACCCAGTACTTC
13	-	-	TRBJ2-7	TRBV7-9	CASSLVGVHEQYF	TGTGCCAGCAGCTTAGTCGGGGTTCACGAGCAGTACTTC
12	TRBD1	-	TRBJ1-2	TRBV20-1	CSSGQGVYGYTF	TGCAGTTCGGGACAGGGGGTTTATGGCTACACCTTC
16	-	-	TRBJ2-5	TRBV28	CASTGAIEVGTETQYF	TGTGCCAGCACCGGGGCCATAGAAGTAGGGACAGAGACCCAGTACTTC
14	-	-	TRBJ2-1	TRBV7-3	CASSGGRESSEQFF	TGTGCCAGCAGCGGGGGTCGGGAATCAAGTGAGCAGTTCTTC
14	-	few	TRBJ1-1	TRBV12-3/TRBV12-4	CASSLYTLGTEAFF	TGTGCCAGCAGTTTATACACCTTGGGCACTGAAGCTTTCTTT
17	-	-	TRBJ1-2	TRBV7-3	CASSSGPSGSGNYGYTF	TGTGCCAGCAGCTCAGGGCCCTCAGGAAGCGGGAACTATGGCTACACCTTC
16	-	-	TRBJ1-4	TRBV4-2	CASSLTGEGPNEKLFF	TGTGCCAGCAGCCTAACCGGGGAGGGTCCTAATGAAAAACTGTTTTTT
15	-	few	TRBJ2-5	TRBV20-1	CSARDLVRVGETQYF	TGCAGTGCTAGAGATCTGGTCAGGGTGGGGGAGACCCAGTACTTC
14	TRBD2	few	TRBJ2-4	TRBV20-1	CSASGRAPENIQYF	TGCAGTGCTAGCGGGAGGGCCCCTGAAAACATTCAGTACTTC
15	-	few	TRBJ2-1	TRBV5-6	CASSGGQAKDNEQFF	TGTGCCAGCAGCGGCGGGCAGGCCAAGGACAATGAGCAGTTCTTC
13	-	few	TRBJ2-5	TRBV5-1	CASSLTGSETQYF	TGCGCCAGCAGCCTGACAGGTTCAGAGACCCAGTACTTC
15	TRBD1	few	TRBJ2-1	TRBV29-1	CSVDRSQGLYNEQFF	TGCAGCGTTGATCGGTCACAGGGGTTGTACAATGAGCAGTTCTTC
14	TRBD1	-	TRBJ2-7	TRBV7-2	CASSSRDRHYEQYF	TGTGCCAGCAGCTCCCGGGACAGGCACTACGAGCAGTACTTC
11	-	-	TRBJ2-1	TRBV30	CAWSDNGEQFF	TGTGCCTGGAGTGATAACGGTGAGCAGTTCTTC
17	-	-	TRBJ2-3	TRBV5-1	CASSLEVMRASTDTQYF	TGCGCCAGCAGCTTGGAAGTAATGCGAGCTAGCACAGATACGCAGTATTTT
16	-	few	TRBJ2-6	TRBV15	CATSREQISGANVLTF	TGTGCCACCAGCAGAGAACAGATCTCTGGGGCCAACGTCCTGACTTTC
13	-	-	TRBJ2-7	TRBV20-1	CSARQDAFYEQYF	TGCAGTGCTAGGCAGGACGCTTTCTACGAGCAGTACTTC
13	-	few	TRBJ2-7	TRBV5-5	CASSVTRSYEQYF	TGTGCCAGCAGCGTAACTAGATCCTACGAGCAGTACTTC
12	-	-	TRBJ2-3	TRBV6-5	CAGSFRADTQYF	TGTGCCGGCAGTTTCAGGGCGGATACGCAGTATTTT
15	TRBD2	-	TRBJ2-1	TRBV12-3/TRBV12-4	CASRSSGGYYNEQFF	TGTGCCAGCAGATCTAGCGGGGGTTACTACAATGAGCAGTTCTTC
16	TRBD1	-	TRBJ2-5	TRBV20-1	CSARRGQGASVETQYF	TGCAGTGCTAGGCGAGGACAGGGGGCTTCGGTAGAGACCCAGTACTTC
15	TRBD2	few	TRBJ2-5	TRBV12-3/TRBV12-4	CASSLAGGPMETQYF	TGTGCCAGCAGTCTAGCGGGAGGGCCGATGGAGACCCAGTACTTC
16	TRBD2	few	TRBJ2-5	TRBV15	CATSRFAGERGETQYF	TGTGCCACCAGCAGATTCGCGGGGGAGCGGGGAGAGACCCAGTACTTC
15	-	few	TRBJ2-1	TRBV7-9	CASSVPGLAYNEQFF	TGTGCCAGCAGCGTACCGGGATTAGCTTACAATGAGCAGTTCTTC
17	-	-	TRBJ2-3	TRBV27	CAGSNRRTRSGADTQYF	TGTGCCGGCAGCAACAGGAGAACAAGATCCGGGGCAGATACGCAGTATTTT
19	TRBD2	-	TRBJ2-1	TRBV7-3	CASSLFGPLRGGSYNERFF	TGTGCCAGTAGCTTATTTGGGCCCCTTCGGGGGGGCTCCTACAATGAGCGGTTCTTC
16	-	-	TRBJ2-3	TRBV5-1	CASSLGRAGNTDTQYF	TGCGCCAGCAGCTTGGGACGGGCAGGGAACACAGATACGCAGTATTTT
15	-	-	TRBJ2-1	TRBV7-2	CASSLTHGGANEQFF	TGTGCCAGCAGCTTAACCCACGGCGGGGCCAATGAGCAGTTCTTC
11	-	-	TRBJ1-2	TRBV24-1	CATRDSHGYTF	TGTGCCACCAGGGACAGCCATGGCTACACCTTC
14	TRBD1	-	TRBJ2-7	TRBV5-1	CASSLVGTGNEQYF	TGCGCCAGCAGCTTGGTGGGGACAGGGAACGAGCAGTACTTC
16	TRBD2	-	TRBJ2-1	TRBV4-1	CASSQRASGSYNEQFF	TGCGCCAGCAGCCAAAGGGCTAGCGGCTCCTACAATGAGCAGTTCTTC
15	-	few	TRBJ2-6	TRBV20-1	CSARAGSSGANVLTF	TGCAGTGCTAGGGCGGGCTCCTCTGGGGCCAACGTCCTGACTTTC
11	TRBD2	-	TRBJ2-2	TRBV29-1	CSAGGAGELFF	TGCAGCGCTGGGGGGGCCGGGGAGCTGTTTTTT
14	-	few	TRBJ2-5	TRBV4-1	CASSQRSVDGTQYF	TGCGCCAGCAGCCAAAGATCCGTGGACGGGACCCAGTACTTC
17	-	few	TRBJ1-4	TRBV18	CASSLKESVATNEKLFF	TGTGCCAGCTCACTGAAGGAGTCAGTTGCAACTAATGAAAAACTGTTTTTT
15	-	-	TRBJ2-7	TRBV3-1	CASSQVDLRGIEQYF	TGTGCCAGCAGCCAAGTTGACCTAAGGGGTATAGAGCAGTACTTC
14	-	-	TRBJ1-5	TRBV28	CASSPGDGNQPQHF	TGTGCCAGCAGTCCAGGGGATGGCAATCAGCCCCAGCATTTT
16	TRBD2	-	TRBJ2-5	TRBV12-3/TRBV12-4	CASSLRAWREEETQYF	TGTGCCAGCAGTTTAAGAGCGTGGCGGGAGGAAGAGACCCAGTACTTC
13	TRBD2	-	TRBJ2-1	TRBV6-1	CASKLQREGEQFF	TGTGCCAGCAAGTTGCAGCGGGAGGGTGAGCAGTTCTTC
15	-	-	TRBJ2-3	TRBV6-1	CASSERGASTDTQYF	TGTGCCAGCAGTGAAAGAGGAGCGAGCACAGATACGCAGTATTTT
14	-	many	TRBJ1-2	TRBV9	CASSDLQSDYGYTF	TGTGCCAGCAGCGATCTACAGAGCGACTATGGCTACACCTTC
20	TRBD2	-	TRBJ2-1	TRBV7-9	CASSPGTSGVLMHNYNEQFF	TGTGCCAGCAGCCCGGGGACTAGCGGGGTTCTGATGCACAACTACAATGAGCAGTTCTTC